This T cell receptor (beta chain) was recorded in a study of blood T cell repertoires in COVID-19. Everyone who took part was about 18 to 90 years old, and they came from about 25 US areas. The study assigned cohorts using participant-reported clinical history. TCRdb's table, derived via immunoSEQ multiplex PCR, lists solely in-frame clones and lacks some. This table holds some 130,000 clones, around 82% found once. The germline V gene has CDR1 MDHEN and CDR2 SYDVKM. This CDR3 is 15 amino acids long. Trimming left V 5 bases short and J 1 base short, with 14 bases between. The sequence was obtained from a woman aged 50 to 60 who had recovered from COVID-19. Material for sequencing was PBMCs or T cells enriched from blood (not recorded which). The chain employs TRBV28 and TRBJ2-5; perhaps TRBD1 as D (5 bases). This CDR3 reads CASSGASRAQETQYF. CDR3 DNA: TGTGCCAGCAGTGGGGCCAGTCGAGCCCAAGAGACCCAGTACTTC.